One sample yielded the 14 T cell receptor beta chains listed below, sequenced in a study of CD8+ T cells in alopecia areata. cDNA prepared by RNA extraction and subsequent reverse transcription served as the template for sequencing. Repertoires were generated with immunoSEQ multiplex PCR, while TCRdb's copy carries only in-frame clones and drops some. The sample yields over 150,000 clones, 56% seen once. Sequencing was done on a sample of CD8+ T cells sorted from blood. The receptor source for this set is a human donor in good health.

This chain joins TRBV4-1 and TRBJ1-5; 10 bases align to TRBD1. This CDR3 is 16 amino acids long. Germline assignment: CDR1 MGHRA and CDR2 YSYEKL. Losses at the gene ends were 5 bases for V and 3 bases for J; bases not matched to a gene: 7. The CDR3 region has the DNA TGCGCCAGCAGCGCACCGGGACAGGGGTCCAATCAGCCCCAGCATTTT. It specifies CASSAPGQGSNQPQHF.

This clone has more than one count but fewer than ten. The same CDR3 arises from other DNA sequences in this sample as well. This chain joins TRBV29-1 and TRBJ2-7, with unresolved D. CDR1 and CDR2 (germline): SQVTM, ANQGSEA. The CDR3 length is 12 residues. The V gene lost 2 bases and the J gene lost 0 bases, with 5 bases spanning the gap. The CDR3 coding sequence is TGCAGCGTTGAAAGTAGCTCCTACGAGCAGTACTTC. Its protein product is CSVESSSYEQYF.

Only one count was recorded for this clone. The chain carries TRBV7-8 and TRBJ2-5; maybe TRBD1 (5 bases). Germline values: CDR1 SGHVS, CDR2 FQNEAQ. V lost 5 bases, J lost 9 bases, and 16 bases lay in between. This CDR3 has 13 amino acids. The CDR3 bases are TGTGCCAGCAGCCCCAGGGAAGAGACGTCCCAGTACTTC. Translated: CASSPREETSQYF.

The genes are TRBV13 and TRBJ2-1; D is uncertain. V shed 4 bases and J shed 6 bases, with 7 bases lying between them. Germline loops: CDR1 PRHDT, CDR2 FYEKMQ (reference sequence). The CDR3 has 12 residues. The CDR3 sequence is CASSSSPNEQFF. The CDR3 nucleotides are TGTGCCAGCAGCTCCAGCCCCAATGAGCAGTTCTTC.

The V gene is TRBV5-4, the J gene TRBJ2-3; maybe TRBD1 (5 bases). Germline CDR1 reads SGHNT; CDR2 reads YYREEE (reference sequence). The CDR3 spans 12 residues. V lost 9 bases and J 4 bases, leaving 12 bases between the germline ends. As DNA, the CDR3 is TGTGCCACGCAGGGTCGGTCAGATACGCAGTATTTT. This codes for CATQGRSDTQYF.

In this sample, this clone turned up a few times. The chain recombines TRBV7-3 with TRBJ2-7, with 9 bases that match TRBD1. From germline, CDR1 is SGHTA and CDR2 FQGTGA. Trimming removed 5 bases from V and 3 bases from J; junction bases left unmatched: 8. The CDR3 length is 15 residues. The CDR3 DNA reads as TGTGCCAGCAGCGTTGGGACAGGGACGGGCTACGAGCAGTACTTC. Translation gives CASSVGTGTGYEQYF.

CDR3 DNA sequence: TGTGCCAGCAGCTCCTCCTACGAGCAGTACTTC. Residues: CASSSSYEQYF. The V and J genes are TRBV11-2 and TRBJ2-7; D not certain. Trimming removed 4 bases at V and 0 bases at J, with 1 base between. The CDR3 is 11 amino acids. Germline V lookup: CDR1 SGHAT, CDR2 FQNNGV. Looking up the rest from reference TRBV11-2 and TRBJ2-7 gives the full variable domain: EAGVAQSPRYKIIEKRQSVAFWCNPISGHATLYWYQQILGQGPKLLIQFQNNGVVDDSQLPKDRFSAERLKGVDSTLKIQPAKLEDSAVYLCASSSSYEQYFGPGTRLTVT.

This clone was counted only a few times. The chain couples TRBV4-1 to TRBJ1-6; D possibly corresponds to TRBD1 (6 bases). Germline loops: CDR1 MGHRA, CDR2 YSYEKL. V lost 1 base and J lost 3, with 10 bases in between. This CDR3 comprises 16 residues. The CDR3 nucleotides read TGCGCCAGCAGCCAAGGATCAGGGGTCTATAATTCACCCCTCCACTTT. Protein sequence: CASSQGSGVYNSPLHF.

CDR3 DNA sequence: TGTGCCAGCAGTTTATCGATAGGGTACGAGCAGTACTTC. It yields the protein CASSLSIGYEQYF. The chain is built from TRBV27 and TRBJ2-7; no definite D call. Trimming shortened V by 0 bases and J by 4 bases, and 7 bases separated the two germline ends. The CDR3 has 13 residues. Germline loops: CDR1 MNHEY, CDR2 SMNVEV (reference sequence).

The rearrangement uses TRBV13 and TRBJ2-4; TRBD2 matches at 11 bases. Unmatched junction bases numbered 12, after V lost 5 bases and J lost 0 bases. Germline CDR1 is PRHDT and CDR2 is FYEKMQ (reference sequence). CDR3 size: 19 residues. In nucleotides, the CDR3 is TGTGCCAGCAGCCTCATGGGGACTAGCGGCGTTCTAGCCAAAAACATTCAGTACTTC. It translates to CASSLMGTSGVLAKNIQYF. Using reference TRBV13 and TRBJ2-4 for the parts outside the CDR3, the full variable domain is AAGVIQSPRHLIKEKRETATLKCYPIPRHDTVYWYQQGPGQDPQFLISFYEKMQSDKGSIPDRFSAQQFSDYHSELNMSSLELGDSALYFCASSLMGTSGVLAKNIQYFGAGTRLSVL.

This chain links TRBV4-2 with TRBJ1-2, with D tentatively TRBD1 (6 bases). V was pared by 0 bases and J by 8 bases, with 16 bases between. In germline, CDR1 is LGHNA, CDR2 YNFKEQ. The CDR3 runs to 15 residues. The CDR3 nucleotides are TGTGCCAGCAGCCAAGATGAGGGGGGGCGGTTAGGCTACACCTTC. Its translation is CASSQDEGGRLGYTF.

The chain is built from TRBV30 and TRBJ2-5, with 12 bases matching TRBD2. This CDR3 is 17 amino acids long. Germline CDR1 reads GTSNPN; CDR2 reads SVGIG (reference sequence). Unmatched junction bases numbered 9, after V lost 0 bases and J lost 4 bases. CDR3 residues: CAWSVDLAGGSGETQYF. DNA of the CDR3: TGTGCCTGGAGTGTTGACCTAGCGGGGGGGAGCGGAGAGACCCAGTACTTC.

The rearrangement joins TRBV27 to TRBJ2-7, with D perhaps being TRBD1 or TRBD2 (5 bases each). There are 13 residues in the CDR3. Trimming removed 10 bases from V and 2 bases from J, with 15 bases in between. CDR1 is MNHEY and CDR2 is SMNVEV in the germline V gene (reference sequence). Here the CDR3 reads CATVGVAPYEQYF. The CDR3 nucleotides read TGTGCCACCGTGGGGGTAGCTCCCTACGAGCAGTACTTC.

This clone was found a few times. Other DNA sequences within the sample encode an identical CDR3. The J gene is TRBJ2-3, the V gene TRBV7-9; no reliable D call. V lost 1 base, J lost 3 bases, and 2 bases lay in between. The length of the CDR3 is 12 residues. In germline, CDR1 is SEHNR, CDR2 FQNEAQ (reference sequence). This chain's CDR3 is CASSLGTDTQYF. The CDR3 DNA sequence: TGTGCCAGCAGCTTAGGGACAGATACGCAGTATTTT.